These 15 T cell receptor beta chains originate from one sample sequenced in a study of T cell responses to AZD1222 COVID-19 vaccine. Assay used: immunoSEQ multiplex PCR; TCRdb lists only in-frame clones, some missing. The sample lists 110,000 to 150,000 clones, 85% to 95% occurring once. Source: peripheral blood, taken on day 0 of AZD1222 vaccination. The receptors come from an adult in good health.

The chain couples TRBV5-1 to TRBJ2-2; D uncertain. Between the trimmed V and J ends, which lost 0 bases and 3 bases, there was a span of 3 bases. Germline lookup yields CDR1 SGHRS and CDR2 YFSETQ. The CDR3 length is 13 residues. This chain's CDR3 is CASSLDDTGELFF. CDR3 bases: TGCGCCAGCAGCTTGGACGACACCGGGGAGCTGTTTTTT.

V gene TRBV6-5 combines with J gene TRBJ2-7; perhaps TRBD1 as D (6 bases). V was pared by 5 bases and J by 6 bases, with 20 bases between. This CDR3 comprises 15 residues. CDR1 is MNHEY and CDR2 is SVGAGI in the germline V gene. The CDR3 bases are TGTGCCAGCAGTCGCAAGACAAGGGGGATTACCGAGCAGTACTTC. Translated, it gives CASSRKTRGITEQYF.

The CDR3 reads CAISSDREGQPQHF. The CDR3 DNA reads as TGTGCCATCAGCTCCGACAGGGAGGGTCAGCCCCAGCATTTT. The chain uses TRBV10-3 and TRBJ1-5; 7 bases match TRBD1. The germline V gene encodes CDR1 ENHRY and CDR2 SYGVKD. The CDR3 is 14 amino acids. The V gene end was trimmed by 6 bases and the J gene end by 6 bases; junction bases not matched to a gene: 8.

This sequence joins TRBV5-1 and TRBJ2-1; D ambiguous. This CDR3 has 13 residues. The ends were cut back, 5 bases at V and 0 bases at J, with 6 bases in the middle. Germline lookup yields CDR1 SGHRS and CDR2 YFSETQ. Here the CDR3 DNA reads TGCGCCAGCAGTTCCCCCTCCTACAATGAGCAGTTCTTC. Translating gives CASSSPSYNEQFF.

The chain recombines TRBV20-1 with TRBJ1-2, with a possible D match to TRBD1 (6 bases). The V gene lost 3 bases and the J gene lost 1 base, with 15 bases spanning the gap. CDR1 and CDR2 (germline): DFQATT, SNEGSKA (reference sequence). CDR3 length: 15 residues. CDR3 sequence: CSASYGTRINYGYTF. For the CDR3, the DNA is TGCAGTGCTAGTTATGGGACAAGGATTAACTATGGCTACACCTTC.

The V call is TRBV5-4, the J call TRBJ2-5; D is unclear. Germline-derived CDR1 and CDR2 are SGHNT and YYREEE (reference sequence). This CDR3 spans 12 amino acids. The ends were cut back, 3 bases at V and 5 bases at J, with 8 bases in the middle. CDR3 region: CASSSLRETQYF. CDR3 nucleotides: TGTGCCAGCAGCTCCCTCCGGGAGACCCAGTACTTC.

The chain recombines TRBV2 with TRBJ1-1, with TRBD1 identical over 9 bases. Germline lookup yields CDR1 SNHLY and CDR2 FYNNEI. V shed 6 bases, J shed 4 bases, and the junction held 12 bases outside the gene matches. The CDR3 covers 16 residues. As DNA, the CDR3 is TGTGCCAGCAGCTATAATAACAGGGGGCAGGGCACTGAAGCTTTCTTT. As protein: CASSYNNRGQGTEAFF.

V is TRBV4-1 and J is TRBJ2-7; 8 positions match TRBD2. CDR3 length: 17 residues. V lost 3 bases to trimming and J lost 0 bases; unmatched junction nucleotides: 10. Germline assignment: CDR1 MGHRA and CDR2 YSYEKL. CDR3 region: CASSHAAGGSASYEQYF. The CDR3 coding sequence is TGCGCCAGCAGCCACGCCGCGGGGGGCTCCGCCTCCTACGAGCAGTACTTC.

The genes are TRBV5-1 and TRBJ2-6; D unclear. The V end was cut by 3 bases, the J end by 4 bases, with 8 bases between. Germline V gene lookup returns CDR1 SGHRS and CDR2 YFSETQ. This CDR3 is built from 14 residues. The CDR3 nucleotides read TGCGCCAGCAGCTCCGTTGACGGGGCCAACGTCCTGACTTTC. It codes for CASSSVDGANVLTF.

The J gene is TRBJ2-1, the V gene TRBV11-2; D unresolved. The CDR3 length is 13 residues. Germline values: CDR1 SGHAT, CDR2 FQNNGV. V shed 4 bases and J shed 6 bases, with 10 bases lying between them. DNA of the CDR3: TGTGCCAGCAGCTCTTCGCCGGCCAATGAGCAGTTCTTC. It specifies CASSSSPANEQFF.

V and J are TRBV19 and TRBJ1-2; D is unresolved. Germline-derived CDR1 and CDR2 are LNHDA and SQIVND (reference sequence). V was trimmed by 1 base and J by 3 bases, leaving 12 bases between them. The CDR3 is 15 residues long. The CDR3 spells CASSIGKGYDYGYTF. The CDR3, as DNA: TGTGCCAGTAGTATAGGAAAGGGATATGACTATGGCTACACCTTC.

J is TRBJ2-3 and V is TRBV11-2, with 7 bases fitting TRBD1. J was trimmed by 2 bases and V by 5 bases; bases with no gene match: 7. The germline gives CDR1 SGHAT, CDR2 FQNNGV. The CDR3 has 15 residues. DNA for the CDR3: TGTGCCAGCAGCATTCGGACAGGAGACACAGATACGCAGTATTTT. As protein: CASSIRTGDTDTQYF.

This chain joins TRBV30 and TRBJ1-1; 7 bases match TRBD1. V trimming: 3 bases; J trimming: 4 bases; junction bases outside the gene matches: 11. The CDR3 runs to 15 residues. The germline V gene encodes CDR1 GTSNPN and CDR2 SVGIG (reference sequence). The CDR3 sequence is CAWSRGGAGPTEAFF. In nucleotides, the CDR3 is TGTGCCTGGAGCAGGGGGGGCGCGGGCCCCACTGAAGCTTTCTTT.

The chain uses TRBV29-1 and TRBJ2-2; TRBD2 aligns across 8 bases. CDR1 and CDR2 from the germline V gene are SQVTM and ANQGSEA. The CDR3 sequence is 14 residues long. V dropped 4 bases and J dropped 6; count of bases not matched to a gene: 7. The CDR3: CSVGSGSIAGELFF. The CDR3 DNA reads TGCAGCGTTGGGAGCGGGAGTATTGCCGGGGAGCTGTTTTTT.

The V gene is TRBV5-1, the J gene TRBJ2-1; 10 bases line up with TRBD2. V was pared by 5 bases and J by 5 bases, with 4 bases of the junction left unmatched. CDR1 and CDR2 from the germline V gene are SGHRS and YFSETQ. There are 14 residues in the CDR3. In nucleotides, the CDR3 is TGCGCCAGCAGGGAGCGGGAGGGGCACAATGAGCAGTTCTTC. It encodes CASREREGHNEQFF.